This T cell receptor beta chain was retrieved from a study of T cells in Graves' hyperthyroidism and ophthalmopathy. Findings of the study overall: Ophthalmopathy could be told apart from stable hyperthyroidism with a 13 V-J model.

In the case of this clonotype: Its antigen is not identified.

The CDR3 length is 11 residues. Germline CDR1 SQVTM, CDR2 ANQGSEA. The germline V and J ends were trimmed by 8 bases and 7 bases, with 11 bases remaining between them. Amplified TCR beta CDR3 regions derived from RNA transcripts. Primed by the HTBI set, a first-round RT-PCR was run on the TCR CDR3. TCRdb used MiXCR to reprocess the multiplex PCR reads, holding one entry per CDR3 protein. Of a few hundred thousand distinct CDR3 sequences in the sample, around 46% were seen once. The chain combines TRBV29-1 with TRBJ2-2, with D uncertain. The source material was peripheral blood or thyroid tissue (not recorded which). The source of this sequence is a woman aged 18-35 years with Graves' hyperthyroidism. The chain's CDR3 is CSLEWGGELFF. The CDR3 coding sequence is TGCAGCTTGGAATGGGGCGGGGAGCTGTTTTTT.